The rows below give T cell receptor beta chains drawn from one sample of a study of T cells in Graves' hyperthyroidism and ophthalmopathy. TCRdb independently ran MiXCR on the multiplex PCR reads; one entry per CDR3 protein. In the table there are 730,000 or so distinct CDR3 sequences, 18% of which are singletons. Source material: blood. These receptors were taken from a woman aged 45-59 years with Graves' hyperthyroidism that later progressed to Graves' ophthalmopathy. Both conserved end residues are part of each CDR3. The D gene is left open where the match is weak. The size entry is marked missing in some rows and otherwise reads once, few, many or a size class.

abundance: few; j_gene: TRBJ1-5; d_gene: TRBD1; v_gene: TRBV2; CDR3nt: TGTGCCAGCAGCTTGGGACAGGCCAACAATCAGCCCCAGCATTTT; CDR3aa: CASSLGQANNQPQHF
abundance: .; j_gene: TRBJ1-6; d_gene: .; v_gene: TRBV5-5; CDR3nt: TGTGCCAGCAGCTACCGGGACCGAGCATATAATTCACCCCTCCACTTT; CDR3aa: CASSYRDRAYNSPLHF
abundance: .; j_gene: TRBJ2-1; d_gene: .; v_gene: TRBV5-1; CDR3nt: TGCGCCAGCAACCAACTAGGGTACAATGAGCAGTTCTTC; CDR3aa: CASNQLGYNEQFF
abundance: .; j_gene: TRBJ1-1; d_gene: TRBD1; v_gene: TRBV10-3; CDR3nt: TGTGCCATCAGCCCGGACAGGGCGGTAGACACTGAAGCTTTCTTT; CDR3aa: CAISPDRAVDTEAFF
abundance: many; j_gene: TRBJ1-2; d_gene: .; v_gene: TRBV11-2; CDR3nt: TGTGCCAGCAGCTTCTCTGCGGGGGATGCTAACTATGGCTACACCTTC; CDR3aa: CASSFSAGDANYGYTF
abundance: many; j_gene: TRBJ2-5; d_gene: .; v_gene: TRBV11-2; CDR3nt: TGTGCCAGCAGCTTAGGACAGAGTGAGGAGGAGACCCAGTACTTC; CDR3aa: CASSLGQSEEETQYF
abundance: many; j_gene: TRBJ1-3; d_gene: .; v_gene: TRBV5-1; CDR3nt: TGCGCCAGCAGCTTGGAAACAGCTGGAAACACCATATATTTT; CDR3aa: CASSLETAGNTIYF
abundance: many; j_gene: TRBJ2-7; d_gene: .; v_gene: TRBV20-1; CDR3nt: TGCAGTGCTACATCCCGCACCTCCTACGAGCAGTACTTC; CDR3aa: CSATSRTSYEQYF
abundance: few; j_gene: TRBJ2-1; d_gene: TRBD2; v_gene: TRBV29-1; CDR3nt: TGCAGCGTTGAGGGACTAGCGGGGAGCTCCTACAATGAGCAGTTCTTC; CDR3aa: CSVEGLAGSSYNEQFF
abundance: few; j_gene: TRBJ1-5; d_gene: .; v_gene: TRBV10-3; CDR3nt: TGTGCCATCAGTGAGTTTCAGGGGAGCAATAGCAATCAGCCCCAGCATTTT; CDR3aa: CAISEFQGSNSNQPQHF
abundance: many; j_gene: TRBJ1-2; d_gene: .; v_gene: TRBV18; CDR3nt: TGTGCCAGCTCACCCGAGGGGTCTGGCTACACCTTC; CDR3aa: CASSPEGSGYTF
abundance: .; j_gene: TRBJ2-6; d_gene: .; v_gene: TRBV5-1; CDR3nt: TGCGCCAGCAGCCCGTTAGGTGGGGCCAACGTCCTGACTTTC; CDR3aa: CASSPLGGANVLTF
abundance: few; j_gene: TRBJ2-7; d_gene: .; v_gene: TRBV20-1; CDR3nt: TGCAGTGCTAGAGATTGGGGGGGACAGATTATCTCCTACGAGCAGTACTTC; CDR3aa: CSARDWGGQIISYEQYF